Each of the 20 T cell receptor beta chains below was sequenced from the same sample in a study of cytomegalovirus exposure and HLA in healthy donors. The study ran its PCR with 60 Vbeta and 13 Jbeta primers. This table comes from immunoSEQ multiplex PCR, and its TCRdb copy is limited to in-frame clones, with some not included. Of about 130,000 clones listed, roughly four fifths are singletons. Sequenced sample: PBMCs. The receptors come from a boy aged 2 to 10 in good health and CMV-seronegative.

J is TRBJ2-1 and V is TRBV6-1, with 8 bases aligning to TRBD1. V was pared by 7 bases and J by 3 bases, with 5 bases of the junction left unmatched. This CDR3 has 14 amino acids. Germline V gene sequence: CDR1 MNHNS, CDR2 SASEGT. The CDR3 region is CASTEDRDYNEQFF. The CDR3, as DNA: TGTGCCAGCACGGAGGACAGGGACTACAATGAGCAGTTCTTC.

CDR3 residues: CASSDKASGGNEQFF. The CDR3 nucleotides are TGTGCCAGCAGTGATAAGGCTAGCGGGGGAAATGAGCAGTTCTTC. The chain combines TRBV6-4 with TRBJ2-1; 10 positions agree with TRBD2. CDR3 length equals 15 residues. Germline V gene sequence: CDR1 MRHNA, CDR2 SNTAGT. The ends lost 3 bases at V and 7 bases at J; junction bases unmatched: 6.

This clone has just one count. The rearrangement joins TRBV6-5 to TRBJ1-2, with TRBD1 matching over 9 bases. Unmatched junction bases numbered 6, after V lost 0 bases and J lost 7 bases. Germline CDR1 MNHEY, CDR2 SVGAGI. The CDR3 is made up of 15 amino acids. In DNA, the CDR3 is TGTGCCAGCAGTTACTCGAAGGACAGGGGTCGTGGCTACACCTTC. Translation gives CASSYSKDRGRGYTF.

The J gene is TRBJ1-4, the V gene TRBV5-1, with D possibly matching TRBD1 (6 bases). The CDR3 covers 14 residues. Trimming removed 0 bases at V and 7 bases at J, with 10 bases between. Germline CDR1 is SGHRS and CDR2 is YFSETQ. The CDR3 is CASSLEGDSEKLFF. The CDR3 region has the DNA TGCGCCAGCAGCTTGGAGGGGGATAGTGAAAAACTGTTTTTT.

This chain joins TRBV2 and TRBJ2-1, with 13 bases that match TRBD2. Germline values: CDR1 SNHLY, CDR2 FYNNEI. Trimming removed 7 bases from V and 7 bases from J; junction bases left unmatched: 4. The CDR3 consists of 14 residues. The CDR3 DNA is TGTGCCAGCAACCAACTAGCGGGAGGGAATGAGCAGTTCTTC. Residues: CASNQLAGGNEQFF.

This clone was counted between two and nine times. The CDR3 DNA reads as TGTGCCAGTAGCCTAACAGCCTCTGGAAACACCATATATTTT. Amino acid sequence: CASSLTASGNTIYF. The chain joins TRBV19 to TRBJ1-3; D is unclear. Trimming left V 6 bases short and J 0 bases short, with 9 bases between. The CDR3 is made up of 14 amino acids. Germline assignment: CDR1 LNHDA and CDR2 SQIVND (reference sequence).

This chain joins TRBV19 and TRBJ2-5, with TRBD2 matching over 7 bases. This CDR3 spans 16 amino acids. The V gene's germline CDR1 is LNHDA and CDR2 SQIVND (reference sequence). V gave up 3 bases and J gave up 2 bases; unmatched junction bases: 9. CDR3 bases: TGTGCCAGTAGTATTGGGACGGGGGGACCACAAGAGACCCAGTACTTC. As protein: CASSIGTGGPQETQYF.

The chain employs TRBV9 and TRBJ2-1; D ambiguous. The germline V gene has CDR1 SGDLS and CDR2 YYNGEE. The CDR3 contains 15 residues. V lost 0 bases and J lost 4, with 11 bases in between. The CDR3 protein is CASSVVERDYNEQFF. In DNA form, the CDR3 reads TGTGCCAGCAGCGTAGTAGAGCGCGATTACAATGAGCAGTTCTTC.

J is TRBJ1-1 and V is TRBV13, with D perhaps matching TRBD1 (5 bases). Germline values: CDR1 PRHDT, CDR2 FYEKMQ (reference sequence). V shed 2 bases and J shed 11 bases, with 21 bases lying between them. This CDR3 has 15 amino acids. CDR3 DNA sequence: TGTGCCAGCAGCTTATCGCGGGGGACTTCCGGAGGGGCTTTCTTT. Its translation is CASSLSRGTSGGAFF.

The chain couples TRBV27 to TRBJ1-2; a possible D gene is TRBD1 (6 bases). With 4 bases removed from V and 6 bases from J, the gap between germline ends came to 18 bases. The germline V gene has CDR1 MNHEY and CDR2 SMNVEV (reference sequence). This CDR3 comprises 15 residues. CDR3 bases: TGTGCCAGCAGTTGGGGCCCTCACAGGGTAAATGGCTACACCTTC. This translates into CASSWGPHRVNGYTF.

This clone appeared a few times. The chain employs TRBV11-2 and TRBJ2-3; no firm D call. V gave up 5 bases and J gave up 2 bases, with 5 bases separating them. This CDR3 has 12 amino acids. Germline V gene lookup returns CDR1 SGHAT and CDR2 FQNNGV. The CDR3 reads CASSPHTDTQYF. The CDR3, as DNA: TGTGCCAGCAGCCCACACACAGATACGCAGTATTTT.

Regarding this clone: A junction end diverges from the germline sequence, so it may reflect a read error. The rearrangement joins TRBV7-9 to TRBJ1-4; D possibly corresponds to TRBD1 (5 bases). The CDR3 is 16 amino acids. Germline CDR1 reads SEHNR; CDR2 reads FQNEAQ (reference sequence). The CDR3 loop reads CSSSLEEGSGNEKLFF. The CDR3, as DNA: TGTTCCAGCAGCTTAGAGGAGGGGTCGGGTAATGAAAAACTGTTTTTT.

The J gene is TRBJ2-2, the V gene TRBV5-8; D remains unclear. Germline assignment: CDR1 SGHTS and CDR2 YDEGEE. V was trimmed by 3 bases and J by 4 bases, leaving 13 bases between them. This CDR3 has 15 amino acids. CDR3 nucleotide sequence: TGTGCCAGCAGCTCCAGGAACCCAACCACCGGGGAGCTGTTTTTT. It encodes CASSSRNPTTGELFF.

The chain has TRBV30 and TRBJ1-1, with TRBD1 as a possible D gene (5 bases). Germline loops: CDR1 GTSNPN, CDR2 SVGIG (reference sequence). V was pared by 2 bases and J by 3 bases, with 16 bases between. The length of the CDR3 is 15 residues. For the CDR3, the DNA is TGTGCCTGGAGTCGGCGGAGGGGCGATGACACTGAAGCTTTCTTT. Translation gives CAWSRRRGDDTEAFF.

V gene TRBV19 combines with J gene TRBJ1-5; D not certain. Germline CDR1 and CDR2: LNHDA and SQIVND (reference sequence). The ends were cut back, 5 bases at V and 0 bases at J, with 8 bases in the middle. This CDR3 contains 14 residues. CDR3 nucleotides: TGTGCCAGTAGTCCGGCGGATAGCAATCAGCCCCAGCATTTT. This codes for CASSPADSNQPQHF.

The gene calls are TRBV11-2 and TRBJ2-1, with a weak D call TRBD2 (6 bases). Germline V gene data show CDR1 as SGHAT and CDR2 as FQNNGV. Trimming shortened V by 0 bases and J by 4 bases, and 16 bases separated the two germline ends. This CDR3 region has 17 residues. The CDR3, as DNA: TGTGCCAGCAGCTTAGACTTCGGGACTCTGTCTTACAATGAGCAGTTCTTC. This translates into CASSLDFGTLSYNEQFF.

The chain has TRBV10-3 and TRBJ2-5; D might be TRBD2 (6 bases). There are 13 residues in the CDR3. Trimming removed 6 bases from V and 2 bases from J, with 10 bases in between. Germline V gene lookup returns CDR1 ENHRY and CDR2 SYGVKD. Written as DNA, the CDR3 is TGTGCCATCAGGGGGGAGGTGCAAGAGACCCAGTACTTC. Protein sequence: CAIRGEVQETQYF.

Details on this clone: The junction and the germline gene differ at one end; a read error may be behind it. This chain links TRBV7-9 with TRBJ2-1; 11 nucleotides agree with TRBD2. CDR1 is SEHNR, CDR2 FQNEAQ, per germline (reference sequence). CDR3 length: 16 amino acids. CDR3 nucleotide sequence: TGTGCCAGCAGCCAAGTTAGCGGGGGGGCGTATAATGAGAAGTTCTTC. It encodes CASSQVSGGAYNEKFF. The full variable domain, rest sourced from reference TRBV7-9 and TRBJ2-1, is DTGVSQNPRHKITKRGQNVTFRCDPISEHNRLYWYRQTLGQGPEFLTYFQNEAQLEKSRLLSDRFSAERPKGSFSTLEIQRTEQGDSAMYLCASSQVSGGAYNEKFFGPGTRLTVL.

The rearrangement joins TRBV5-5 to TRBJ1-6; D call uncertain. The CDR3 has 15 amino acids. V was cut by 1 base and J by 8 bases, with 13 bases left in between. Germline loops: CDR1 SGHKS, CDR2 YYEKEE (reference sequence). CDR3 nucleotide sequence: TGTGCCAGCAGCTTGTGGATTGTTGGAGATTCACCCCTCCACTTT. Amino acids: CASSLWIVGDSPLHF.

This clone appeared once. The rearrangement links TRBV7-9 to TRBJ2-5; 8 bases fit TRBD1. The trim removed 5 bases at V and 5 bases at J, leaving 7 bases unmatched. The germline CDR1 and CDR2 sequences are SEHNR and FQNEAQ (reference sequence). The CDR3 is 14 amino acids. CDR3 nucleotides: TGTGCCAGCAGCCCTCGGACAGGGCGGGAGACCCAGTACTTC. Translation gives CASSPRTGRETQYF.